This T cell receptor (beta chain) was sequenced for a study of blood T cell repertoires in COVID-19. In the study overall: The analysed material was cDNA or gDNA that came from T cells, B-cell-depleted T cells, or PBMCs.

A remark on this clone: A read error may produce the germline difference seen at one junction end.

CDR1 is SSHAT and CDR2 is FNYEAQ in the germline V gene (reference sequence). The CDR3 is made up of 15 amino acids. In the study's own analysis: Quantification of nucleated cells was approximated via reference gene primer amplification. Assay: immunoSEQ multiplex PCR; the TCRdb copy retains only in-frame clones and omits some. V, J and clone size are taken as reported in that table, and D and trimming were inferred from the DNA itself. The sample contains some 220,000 clones, around 84% of which appear only once. Sample: peripheral blood. The receptor comes from a human donor in a cohort sampled during active COVID-19. The chain is built from TRBV7-7 and TRBJ2-3, with a weak D call TRBD2 (5 bases). CDR3 nucleotide sequence: TGTGCTAGCAGCCCCAGAGGGTTTAGCACAGATACGCAGTATTTT. It specifies CASSPRGFSTDTQYF.